Listed below are T cell receptor beta chains from one sample, sequenced in a study of cytomegalovirus exposure and HLA in healthy donors. The data were produced by immunoSEQ multiplex PCR, yet TCRdb's version contains in-frame clones alone and is incomplete. Of hundreds of thousands of clones in the sample, just over 75% were seen once. The sequencing input was PBMCs. Source of these receptors: a man aged 18 to 30 in good health and CMV-seronegative. The CDR3 runs from the conserved cysteine through the conserved F or W. The D gene is left open where the match is weak. Clone size, where shown, is once, few, many, or a class for clones that have expanded.

abundance	v_gene	j_gene	d_gene	CDR3aa	CDR3nt
-	TRBV28	TRBJ2-1	-	CASSSNEQFF	TGTGCCAGCAGCTCCAATGAGCAGTTCTTC
-	TRBV6-4	TRBJ1-2	-	CASSVGLGAGVGYTF	TGTGCCAGCAGTGTCGGGCTCGGGGCAGGGGTCGGCTACACCTTC
-	TRBV27	TRBJ1-2	TRBD1	CASSPGQGAGRYGYTF	TGTGCCAGCAGTCCAGGACAGGGGGCGGGGCGCTATGGCTACACCTTC
-	TRBV7-9	TRBJ1-5	-	CASSLAAGQPQHF	TGTGCCAGCAGCTTAGCGGCGGGCCAGCCCCAGCATTTT
-	TRBV5-4	TRBJ2-3	TRBD2	CASSPMPSGYPTDTQYF	TGTGCCAGCAGCCCCATGCCTAGCGGCTACCCCACAGATACGCAGTATTTT
-	TRBV5-1	TRBJ2-7	TRBD1	CASSSGQGAAYEQYF	TGCGCCAGCAGCTCGGGACAGGGGGCGGCCTACGAGCAGTACTTC
-	TRBV2	TRBJ2-1	-	CASSFSSGGEQFF	TGTGCCAGCAGTTTCTCTTCCGGGGGTGAGCAGTTCTTC
-	TRBV7-9	TRBJ2-3	-	CASSFGATTDTQYF	TGTGCCAGCAGCTTTGGGGCTACCACAGATACGCAGTATTTT
-	TRBV5-1	TRBJ2-1	TRBD1	CASSLDPTGGYNEQFF	TGCGCCAGCAGCTTGGATCCGACAGGGGGATACAATGAGCAGTTCTTC
few	TRBV4-2	TRBJ2-7	-	CASSQDSTRGYEQYF	TGTGCCAGCAGCCAAGACTCTACCCGAGGGTACGAGCAGTACTTC
-	TRBV28	TRBJ2-3	-	CASIPLQVITDTQYF	TGTGCCAGCATCCCCCTACAGGTGATCACAGATACGCAGTATTTT
-	TRBV27	TRBJ1-1	TRBD1	CASTGWTGGVTEAFF	TGTGCCAGCACCGGATGGACAGGCGGAGTCACTGAAGCTTTCTTT
-	TRBV5-1	TRBJ1-1	-	CASSLEPETEAFF	TGCGCCAGCAGCTTGGAACCTGAGACTGAAGCTTTCTTT
-	TRBV11-2	TRBJ2-7	TRBD2	CASSWTSGFSYEQYF	TGTGCCAGCAGTTGGACTAGCGGGTTCTCCTACGAGCAGTACTTC
-	TRBV15	TRBJ1-5	-	CATTPGRGGNQPQHF	TGTGCCACCACCCCTGGTCGGGGAGGCAATCAGCCCCAGCATTTT
-	TRBV28	TRBJ1-1	-	CASSPVADTEAFF	TGTGCCAGCAGTCCCGTGGCCGACACTGAAGCTTTCTTT
once	TRBV19	TRBJ2-3	-	CATLPRDNTDTQYF	TGTGCCACCCTACCCCGGGATAACACAGATACGCAGTATTTT
-	TRBV7-2	TRBJ2-1	-	CASSFSRGNEQFF	TGTGCCAGCAGCTTCAGCCGGGGCAATGAGCAGTTCTTC
-	TRBV4-1	TRBJ1-5	TRBD1	CASSQRGQGFNQPQHF	TGCGCCAGCAGCCAACGGGGACAGGGTTTCAATCAGCCCCAGCATTTT
-	TRBV27	TRBJ2-2	-	CASRQDRNTGELFF	TGTGCCAGCAGACAAGACAGGAACACCGGGGAGCTGTTTTTT
-	TRBV30	TRBJ1-1	-	CACAVSFTEAFF	TGTGCCTGTGCAGTGTCTTTCACTGAAGCTTTCTTT
few	TRBV2	TRBJ2-1	TRBD2	CASIGLAAGARNEQFF	TGTGCCAGCATCGGTTTGGCAGCGGGAGCGCGGAATGAGCAGTTCTTC
few	TRBV29-1	TRBJ1-3	TRBD1	CSVVTGGAGNTIYF	TGCAGCGTTGTTACAGGGGGCGCGGGAAACACCATATATTTT
-	TRBV2	TRBJ2-1	TRBD1	CASRGTGGAFPDEQFF	TGTGCCAGCAGGGGCACAGGGGGCGCGTTTCCCGATGAGCAGTTCTTC
-	TRBV4-2	TRBJ2-7	-	CASKPTRGSSSYEQYF	TGTGCCAGCAAGCCAACTAGAGGCTCTAGCTCCTACGAGCAGTACTTC
-	TRBV2	TRBJ1-3	-	CASSVQGSSGNTIYF	TGTGCCAGCAGTGTTCAGGGGAGCTCTGGAAACACCATATATTTT
-	TRBV5-1	TRBJ2-2	-	CASSTRLGLGTGELFF	TGCGCCAGCAGCACAAGACTAGGTCTGGGCACCGGGGAGCTGTTTTTT
-	TRBV5-1	TRBJ1-3	TRBD1	CASSFYPGQSSGNTIYF	TGCGCCAGCAGCTTTTACCCGGGACAGAGCTCTGGAAACACCATATATTTT
-	TRBV4-2	TRBJ1-2	TRBD1	CASSQEVSRGQNYGYTF	TGTGCCAGCAGCCAGGAGGTCTCCAGGGGGCAAAACTATGGCTACACCTTC